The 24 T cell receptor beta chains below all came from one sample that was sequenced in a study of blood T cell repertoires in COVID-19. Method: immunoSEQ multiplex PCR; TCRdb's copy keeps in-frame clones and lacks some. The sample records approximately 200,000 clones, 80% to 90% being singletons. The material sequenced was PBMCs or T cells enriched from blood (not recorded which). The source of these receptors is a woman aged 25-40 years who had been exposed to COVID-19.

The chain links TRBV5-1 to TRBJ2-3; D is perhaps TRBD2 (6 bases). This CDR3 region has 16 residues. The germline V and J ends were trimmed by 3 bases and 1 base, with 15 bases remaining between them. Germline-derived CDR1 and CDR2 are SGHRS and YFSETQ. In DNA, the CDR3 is TGCGCCAGCAGCTCTAGAGCGGGCCCTGGCACAGATACGCAGTATTTT. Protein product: CASSSRAGPGTDTQYF.

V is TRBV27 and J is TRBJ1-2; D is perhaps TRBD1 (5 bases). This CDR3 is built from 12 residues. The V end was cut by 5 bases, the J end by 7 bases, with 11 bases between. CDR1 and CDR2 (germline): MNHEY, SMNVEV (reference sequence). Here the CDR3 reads CASSSQGAGYTF. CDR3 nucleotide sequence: TGTGCCAGCAGTAGCCAGGGCGCTGGCTACACCTTC.

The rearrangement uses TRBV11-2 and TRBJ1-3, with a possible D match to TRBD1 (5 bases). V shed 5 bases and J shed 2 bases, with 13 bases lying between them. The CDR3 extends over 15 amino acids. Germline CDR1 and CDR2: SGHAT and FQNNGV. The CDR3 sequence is CASSPRGGAGNTIYF. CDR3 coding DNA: TGTGCCAGCAGCCCTCGTGGGGGGGCTGGAAACACCATATATTTT.

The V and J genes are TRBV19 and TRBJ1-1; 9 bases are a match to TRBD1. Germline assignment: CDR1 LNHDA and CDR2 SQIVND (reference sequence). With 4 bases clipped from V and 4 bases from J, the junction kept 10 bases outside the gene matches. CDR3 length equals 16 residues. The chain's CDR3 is CASSSLTGGVITEAFF. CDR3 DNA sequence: TGTGCCAGTAGTAGCCTGACAGGGGGAGTAATCACTGAAGCTTTCTTT. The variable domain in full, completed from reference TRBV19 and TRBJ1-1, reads DGGITQSPKYLFRKEGQNVTLSCEQNLNHDAMYWYRQDPGQGLRLIYYSQIVNDFQKGDIAEGYSVSREKKESFPLTVTSAQKNPTAFYLCASSSLTGGVITEAFFGQGTRLTVV.

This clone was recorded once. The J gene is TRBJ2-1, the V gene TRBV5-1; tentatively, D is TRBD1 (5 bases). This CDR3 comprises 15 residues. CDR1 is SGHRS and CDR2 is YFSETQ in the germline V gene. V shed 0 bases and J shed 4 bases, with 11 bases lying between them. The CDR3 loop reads CASSLAGASYNEQFF. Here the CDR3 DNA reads TGCGCCAGCAGCTTGGCTGGGGCTTCGTACAATGAGCAGTTCTTC.

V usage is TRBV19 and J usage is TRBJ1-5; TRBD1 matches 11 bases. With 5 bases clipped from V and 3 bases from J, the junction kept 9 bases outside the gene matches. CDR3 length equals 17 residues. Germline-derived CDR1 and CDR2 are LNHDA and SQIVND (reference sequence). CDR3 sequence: CASSPRTGGLFNQPQHF. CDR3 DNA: TGTGCCAGTAGTCCCCGGACAGGGGGCCTCTTCAATCAGCCCCAGCATTTT.

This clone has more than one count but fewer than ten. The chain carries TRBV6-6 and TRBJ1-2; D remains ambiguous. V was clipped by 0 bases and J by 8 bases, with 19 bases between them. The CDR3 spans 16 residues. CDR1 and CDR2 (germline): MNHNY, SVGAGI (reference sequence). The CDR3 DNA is TGTGCCAGCAGTTACTCTACGCTATCTCTCCCGGAGGGCTACACCTTC. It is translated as CASSYSTLSLPEGYTF.

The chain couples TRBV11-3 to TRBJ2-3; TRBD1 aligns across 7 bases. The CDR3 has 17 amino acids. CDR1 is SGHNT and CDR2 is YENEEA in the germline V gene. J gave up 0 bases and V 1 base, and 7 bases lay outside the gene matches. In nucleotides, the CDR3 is TGTGCCAGCAGCTTAGGATACACAGGGGAAAGCACAGATACGCAGTATTTT. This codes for CASSLGYTGESTDTQYF.

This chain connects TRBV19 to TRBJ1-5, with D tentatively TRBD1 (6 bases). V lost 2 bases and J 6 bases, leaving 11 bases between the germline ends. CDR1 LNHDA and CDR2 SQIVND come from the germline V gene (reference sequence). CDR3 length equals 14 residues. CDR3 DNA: TGTGCCAGTAGTATACGGGGGGCGGGTCAGCCCCAGCATTTT. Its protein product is CASSIRGAGQPQHF.

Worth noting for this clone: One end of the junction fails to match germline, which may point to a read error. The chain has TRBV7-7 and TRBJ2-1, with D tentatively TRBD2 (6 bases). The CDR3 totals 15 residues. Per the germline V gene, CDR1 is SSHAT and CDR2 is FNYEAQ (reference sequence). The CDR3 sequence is CASSLVTGGMNEQFF. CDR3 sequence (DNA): TGTGCTAGCAGCTTAGTGACCGGGGGTATGAATGAGCAGTTCTTC.

The CDR3 spells CASTGEAAEAFF. As DNA, the CDR3 is TGTGCCAGCACAGGGGAAGCCGCTGAAGCTTTCTTT. V is TRBV3-1 (or the pseudogene TRBV3-2) and J is TRBJ1-1; tentative D call: TRBD1 (6 bases). The V and J ends lost 7 bases and 6 bases respectively, with 12 bases between them. The germline gives CDR1 LGHDT, CDR2 YNNKEL (reference sequence). The CDR3 is 12 amino acids.

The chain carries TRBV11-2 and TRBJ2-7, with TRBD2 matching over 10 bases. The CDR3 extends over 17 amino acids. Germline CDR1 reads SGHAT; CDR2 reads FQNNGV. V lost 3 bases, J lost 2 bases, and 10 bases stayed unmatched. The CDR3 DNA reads TGTGCCAGCAGCTTGTCACCCTCGCTAGCGGGAGCCTACGAGCAGTACTTC. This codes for CASSLSPSLAGAYEQYF.

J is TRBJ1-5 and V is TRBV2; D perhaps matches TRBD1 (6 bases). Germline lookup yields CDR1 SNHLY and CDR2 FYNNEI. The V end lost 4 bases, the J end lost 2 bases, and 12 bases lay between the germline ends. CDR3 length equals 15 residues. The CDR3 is CASSVTGMGNQPQHF. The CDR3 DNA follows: TGTGCCAGCAGTGTAACAGGGATGGGCAATCAGCCCCAGCATTTT.

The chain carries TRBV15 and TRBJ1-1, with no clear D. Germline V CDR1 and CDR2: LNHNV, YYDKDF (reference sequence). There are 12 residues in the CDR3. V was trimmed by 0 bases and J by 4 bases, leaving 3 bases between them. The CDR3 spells CATSRDGTEAFF. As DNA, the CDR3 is TGTGCCACCAGCAGAGACGGCACTGAAGCTTTCTTT.

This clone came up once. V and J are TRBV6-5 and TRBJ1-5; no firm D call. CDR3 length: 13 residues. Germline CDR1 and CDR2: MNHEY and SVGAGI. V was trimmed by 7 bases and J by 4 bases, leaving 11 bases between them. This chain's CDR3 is CASKARLNQPQHF. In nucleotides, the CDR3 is TGTGCCAGCAAGGCCAGGCTGAATCAGCCCCAGCATTTT.

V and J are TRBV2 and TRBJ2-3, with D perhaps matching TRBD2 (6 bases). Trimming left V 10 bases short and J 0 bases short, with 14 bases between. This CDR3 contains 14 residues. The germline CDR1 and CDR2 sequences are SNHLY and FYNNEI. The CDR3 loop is CATSGGGSTDTQYF. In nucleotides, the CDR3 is TGTGCCACCTCGGGTGGGGGGAGCACAGATACGCAGTATTTT.

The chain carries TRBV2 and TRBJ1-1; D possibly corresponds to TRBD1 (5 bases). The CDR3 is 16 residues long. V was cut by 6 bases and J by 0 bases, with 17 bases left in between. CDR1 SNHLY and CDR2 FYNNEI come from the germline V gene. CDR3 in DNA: TGTGCCAGCAGCGGAGGGACCGCCCCCTTGAACACTGAAGCTTTCTTT. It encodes CASSGGTAPLNTEAFF.

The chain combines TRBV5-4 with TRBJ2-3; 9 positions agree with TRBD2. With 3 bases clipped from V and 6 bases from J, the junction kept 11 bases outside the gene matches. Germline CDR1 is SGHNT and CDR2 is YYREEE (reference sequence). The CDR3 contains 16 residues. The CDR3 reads CASSWRGGRGADTQYF. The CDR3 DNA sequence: TGTGCCAGCAGCTGGCGGGGGGGGCGAGGGGCGGATACGCAGTATTTT.

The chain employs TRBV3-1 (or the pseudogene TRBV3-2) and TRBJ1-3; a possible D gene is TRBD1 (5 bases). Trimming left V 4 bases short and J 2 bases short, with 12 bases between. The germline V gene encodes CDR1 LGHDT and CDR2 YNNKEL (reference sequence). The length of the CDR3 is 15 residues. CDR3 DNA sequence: TGTGCCAGCAGCCCCCTCTGGGGGGCTGGAAACACCATATATTTT. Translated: CASSPLWGAGNTIYF.

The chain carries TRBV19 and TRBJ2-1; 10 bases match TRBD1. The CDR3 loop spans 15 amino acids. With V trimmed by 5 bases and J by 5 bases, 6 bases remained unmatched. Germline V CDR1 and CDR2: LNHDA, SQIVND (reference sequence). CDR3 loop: CASSLPGQGNNEQFF. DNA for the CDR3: TGTGCCAGTAGTTTACCGGGACAGGGGAACAATGAGCAGTTCTTC.

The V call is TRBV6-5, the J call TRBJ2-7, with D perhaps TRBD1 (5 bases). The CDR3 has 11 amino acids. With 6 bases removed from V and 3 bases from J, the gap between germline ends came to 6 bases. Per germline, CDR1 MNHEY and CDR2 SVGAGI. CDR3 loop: CASSDSYEQYF. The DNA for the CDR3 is TGTGCCAGCAGCGACAGCTACGAGCAGTACTTC.

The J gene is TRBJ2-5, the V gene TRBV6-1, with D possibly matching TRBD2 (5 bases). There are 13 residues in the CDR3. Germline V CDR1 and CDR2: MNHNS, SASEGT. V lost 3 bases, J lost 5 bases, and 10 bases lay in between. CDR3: CASSDTGWETQYF. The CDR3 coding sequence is TGTGCCAGCAGTGATACGGGATGGGAGACCCAGTACTTC.

The CDR3 region has the DNA TGCGCCAGCAGCCAGGGACTAGCGGGGGGGTCCTACGAGCAGTACTTC. Its protein is CASSQGLAGGSYEQYF. The genes are TRBV4-1 and TRBJ2-7, with 16 bases lining up with TRBD2. V trimming: 3 bases; J trimming: 1 base; junction bases outside the gene matches: 0. This CDR3 has 16 residues. The germline V gene encodes CDR1 MGHRA and CDR2 YSYEKL.

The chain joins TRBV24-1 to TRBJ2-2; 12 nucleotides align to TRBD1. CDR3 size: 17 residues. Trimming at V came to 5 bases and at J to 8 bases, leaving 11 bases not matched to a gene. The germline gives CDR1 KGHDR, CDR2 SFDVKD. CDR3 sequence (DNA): TGTGCCACCAGTGGGTACGGGGACAGGGGGCGGTTGGGGGAGCTGTTTTTT. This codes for CATSGYGDRGRLGELFF.